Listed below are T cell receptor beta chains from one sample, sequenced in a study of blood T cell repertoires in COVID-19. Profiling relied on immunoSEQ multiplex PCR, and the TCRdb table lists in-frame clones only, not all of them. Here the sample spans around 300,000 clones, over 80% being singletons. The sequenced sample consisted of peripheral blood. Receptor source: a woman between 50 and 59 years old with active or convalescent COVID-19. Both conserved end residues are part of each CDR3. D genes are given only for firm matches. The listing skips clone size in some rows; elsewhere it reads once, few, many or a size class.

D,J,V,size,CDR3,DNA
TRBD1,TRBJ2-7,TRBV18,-,CASSLSAGTGPYEQYF,TGTGCCAGCTCACTGAGTGCCGGGACAGGGCCCTACGAGCAGTACTTC
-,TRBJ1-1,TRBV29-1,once,CSVLGGNRGTEAFF,TGCAGCGTCCTAGGCGGGAACCGAGGCACTGAAGCTTTCTTT
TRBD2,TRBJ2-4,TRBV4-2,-,CASSQAAGGPRNIQYF,TGTGCCAGCAGCCAAGCGGCGGGAGGGCCGCGAAACATTCAGTACTTC
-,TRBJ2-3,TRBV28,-,CASSFKTPDTQYF,TGTGCCAGCAGTTTTAAGACACCAGATACGCAGTATTTT
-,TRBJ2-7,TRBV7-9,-,CASSLSSGAGVDEQYF,TGTGCCAGCAGCTTAAGCTCTGGCGCGGGCGTGGACGAGCAGTACTTC
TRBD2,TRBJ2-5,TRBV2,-,CASSRELAGADRYF,TGTGCCAGCAGCCGAGAACTAGCGGGAGCCGACCGGTACTTC
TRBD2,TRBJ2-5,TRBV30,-,CAWRWAGGETQYF,TGTGCCTGGAGATGGGCGGGAGGAGAGACCCAGTACTTC
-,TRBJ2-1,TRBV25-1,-,CASSEGPLSVNEQFF,TGTGCCAGCAGTGAAGGCCCGTTGAGCGTCAATGAGCAGTTCTTC
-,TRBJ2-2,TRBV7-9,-,CASTLQENTGELFF,TGTGCCAGCACATTACAGGAGAACACCGGGGAGCTGTTTTTT
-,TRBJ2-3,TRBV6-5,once,CASSYRGDDTDTQYF,TGTGCCAGCAGTTACCGAGGAGACGACACAGATACGCAGTATTTT
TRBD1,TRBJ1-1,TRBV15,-,CATSRWTGTSEAFF,TGTGCCACCAGCAGGTGGACAGGGACTTCTGAAGCTTTCTTT
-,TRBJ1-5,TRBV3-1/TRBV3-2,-,CASSQEGGGVGNQPQHF,TGTGCCAGCAGCCAAGAGGGGGGAGGGGTCGGCAATCAGCCCCAGCATTTT
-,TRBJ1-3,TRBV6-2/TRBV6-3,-,CASSYSNPGGGNTIYF,TGTGCCAGCAGTTACTCAAACCCGGGTGGAGGAAACACCATATATTTT
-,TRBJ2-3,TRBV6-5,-,CASSARRTDTQYF,TGTGCCAGCAGCGCCCGGAGGACAGATACGCAGTATTTT
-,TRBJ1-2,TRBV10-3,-,CAISENGIPDGYTF,TGTGCCATCAGCGAGAACGGGATTCCCGATGGCTACACCTTC
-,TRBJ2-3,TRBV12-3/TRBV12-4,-,CASSLGEWDTQYF,TGTGCCAGCAGCTTAGGGGAGTGGGATACGCAGTATTTT
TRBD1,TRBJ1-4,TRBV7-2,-,CASSLGGGWEKLFF,TGTGCCAGCAGCTTAGGAGGGGGCTGGGAAAAACTGTTTTTT
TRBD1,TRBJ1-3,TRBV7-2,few,CASSSDGTGAGNTIYF,TGTGCCAGCAGCTCCGACGGGACAGGAGCTGGAAACACCATATATTTT
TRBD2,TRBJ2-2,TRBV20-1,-,CSASGGLAGGYYTGELFF,TGCAGTGCTAGTGGGGGACTAGCGGGAGGTTACTACACCGGGGAGCTGTTTTTT
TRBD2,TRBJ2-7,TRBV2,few,CASSDWAGVRGEQYF,TGTGCCAGCAGTGACTGGGCGGGAGTACGGGGCGAGCAGTACTTC
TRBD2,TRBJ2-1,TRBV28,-,CASSLGAAGAGQAGNEQFF,TGTGCCAGCAGTTTAGGGGCCGCGGGAGCGGGTCAAGCGGGCAATGAGCAGTTCTTC
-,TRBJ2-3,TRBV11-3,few,CASSPWTDTDTQYF,TGTGCCAGCAGCCCCTGGACAGACACAGATACGCAGTATTTT
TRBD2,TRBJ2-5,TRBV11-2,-,CASSLVGTSGAQETQYF,TGTGCCAGCAGCTTAGTCGGGACTAGCGGGGCCCAAGAGACCCAGTACTTC
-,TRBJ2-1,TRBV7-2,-,CASSYGRRGGFNEQFF,TGTGCCAGCAGCTATGGAAGGAGGGGGGGTTTTAATGAGCAGTTCTTC
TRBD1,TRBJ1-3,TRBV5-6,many,CASSWTGGAGNTIYF,TGTGCCAGCAGTTGGACAGGGGGCGCTGGAAACACCATATATTTT
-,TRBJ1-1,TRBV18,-,CASSPRQADEAFF,TGTGCCAGCTCACCAAGACAGGCCGATGAAGCTTTCTTT
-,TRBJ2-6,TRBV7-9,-,CASSPRSSGANVLTF,TGTGCCAGCAGCCCGAGGAGCTCTGGGGCCAACGTCCTGACTTTC
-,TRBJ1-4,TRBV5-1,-,CASSRTANEKLFF,TGCGCCAGCAGCAGGACAGCTAATGAAAAACTGTTTTTT
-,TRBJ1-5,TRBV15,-,CATAFGHTDPPQHF,TGTGCCACCGCCTTTGGGCACACCGATCCGCCCCAGCATTTT
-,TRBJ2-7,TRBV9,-,CASSPSPGLSYEQYF,TGTGCCAGCAGCCCGTCCCCGGGTCTATCCTACGAGCAGTACTTC
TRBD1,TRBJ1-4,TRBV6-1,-,CASSEAPGTGLFVRF,TGTGCCAGCAGTGAAGCCCCCGGGACAGGGCTGTTCGTGCGATTT
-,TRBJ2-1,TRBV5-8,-,CASTRNEQFF,TGTGCCAGCACGCGTAATGAGCAGTTCTTC
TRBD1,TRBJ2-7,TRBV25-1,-,CASSESGGYEQYF,TGTGCCAGCAGTGAATCAGGGGGCTACGAGCAGTACTTC
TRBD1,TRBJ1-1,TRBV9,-,CASSRTGITEAFF,TGTGCCAGCAGCCGGACAGGGATCACTGAAGCTTTCTTT
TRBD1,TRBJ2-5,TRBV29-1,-,CSVGTGRETQYF,TGCAGCGTTGGGACAGGGAGGGAGACCCAGTACTTC